The entry below gives a single T cell receptor beta chain sequence along with its context. As yet, its antigen is unknown. This record comes from a study of PD-1 blockade in classical Hodgkin lymphoma. Study at large: A 3 mg/kg intravenous dose of nivolumab was received by patients every 2 weeks.

Findings and caveats of the study: Patients were excluded if nivolumab began under 1 year after ASCT (the autologous transplant). Similar baseline diversity was found in complete responders and newly diagnosed patients.

Time point meaning: cycle 4 day 1 (C4D1), after less than 7 weeks of nivolumab. Each patient experienced a relapse that followed autologous stem cell transplantation, and brentuximab vedotin exposure varied. Best responses included complete response and partial response; otherwise, the best response was progressive disease. Profiled with immunoSEQ multiplex PCR; TCRdb holds only in-frame clones, not every one. This repertoire shows some 17,000 clones, about 65% found once; its top ten account for 6.5% to 9%. The length of the CDR3 is 16 residues. V was pared by 4 bases and J by 6 bases, with 14 bases of the junction left unmatched. Germline V gives CDR1 SGHVS, CDR2 FNYEAQ.

The V gene is TRBV7-6, the J gene TRBJ2-7, with 8 bases lining up with TRBD2. This clonotype was obtained from a human donor with classical Hodgkin lymphoma. This sample comprised peripheral blood mononuclear cells (PBMCs), obtained before the fourth cycle of nivolumab. This CDR3 is CASSSSLSGTSPEQYF. CDR3 nucleotides: TGTGCCAGCAGCTCCAGCTTATCCGGGACTAGTCCCGAGCAGTACTTC.